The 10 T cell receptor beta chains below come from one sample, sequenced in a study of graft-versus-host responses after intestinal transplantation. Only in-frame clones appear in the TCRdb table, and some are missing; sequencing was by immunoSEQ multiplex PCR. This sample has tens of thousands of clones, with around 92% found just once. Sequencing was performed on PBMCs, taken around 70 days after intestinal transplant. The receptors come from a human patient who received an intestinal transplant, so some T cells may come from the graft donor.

CDR3 coding DNA: TGTGCCAGCAGTGAGATTACAGGGGGCACAGATACGCAGTATTTT. This sequence encodes CASSEITGGTDTQYF. The chain is built from TRBV6-1 and TRBJ2-3, with 7 nucleotides matching TRBD1. Germline values: CDR1 MNHNS, CDR2 SASEGT. The CDR3 has 15 amino acids. V shed 3 bases, J shed 1 base, and the junction held 4 bases outside the gene matches.

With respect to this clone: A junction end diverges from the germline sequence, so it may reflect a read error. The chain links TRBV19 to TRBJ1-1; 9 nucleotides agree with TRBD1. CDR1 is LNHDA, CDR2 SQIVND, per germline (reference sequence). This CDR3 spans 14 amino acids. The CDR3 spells CASRDDRGNTEALF. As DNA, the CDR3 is TGTGCCAGTAGGGATGACAGGGGGAACACTGAAGCTCTCTTT.

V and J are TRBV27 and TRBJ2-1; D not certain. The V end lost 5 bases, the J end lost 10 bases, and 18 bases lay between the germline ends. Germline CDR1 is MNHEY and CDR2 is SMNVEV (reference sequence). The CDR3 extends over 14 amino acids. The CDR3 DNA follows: TGTGCCAGCAGTGCCACCCGGTCCTGGGCGGAGCAGTTCTTC. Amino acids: CASSATRSWAEQFF.

CDR3 DNA sequence: TGTGCCAGCACCACAAGTTGGGGGGGCCTGAATGAGCAGTTCTTC. Translation gives CASTTSWGGLNEQFF. V gene TRBV6-5 combines with J gene TRBJ2-1, with a weak D call TRBD2 (7 bases). V dropped 7 bases and J dropped 7 bases, with 20 bases sitting between them. Per the germline V gene, CDR1 is MNHEY and CDR2 is SVGAGI. The CDR3 is made up of 15 amino acids.

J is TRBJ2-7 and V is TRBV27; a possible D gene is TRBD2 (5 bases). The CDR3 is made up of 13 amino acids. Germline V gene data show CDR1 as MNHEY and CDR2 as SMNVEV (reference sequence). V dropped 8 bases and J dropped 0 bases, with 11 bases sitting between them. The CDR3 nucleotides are TGTGCCAGCGGCCTAGCAGGCTCCTACGAGCAGTACTTC. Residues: CASGLAGSYEQYF.

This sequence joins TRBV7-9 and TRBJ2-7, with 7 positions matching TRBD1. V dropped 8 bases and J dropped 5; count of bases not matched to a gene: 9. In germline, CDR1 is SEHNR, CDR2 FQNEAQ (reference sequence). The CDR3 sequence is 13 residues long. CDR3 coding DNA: TGTGCCAGCCGGGCGAAGGGGGCCGACGAGCAGTACTTC. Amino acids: CASRAKGADEQYF.

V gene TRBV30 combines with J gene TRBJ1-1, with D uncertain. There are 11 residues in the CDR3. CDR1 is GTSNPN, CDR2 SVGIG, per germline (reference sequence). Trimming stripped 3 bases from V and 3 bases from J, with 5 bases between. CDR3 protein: CAWSRDTEAFF. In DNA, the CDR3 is TGTGCCTGGAGCCGGGACACTGAAGCTTTCTTT.

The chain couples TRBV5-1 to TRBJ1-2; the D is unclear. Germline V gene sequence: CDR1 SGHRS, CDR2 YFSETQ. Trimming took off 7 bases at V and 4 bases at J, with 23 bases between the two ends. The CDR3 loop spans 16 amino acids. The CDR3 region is CASVSLPVRKTYGYTF. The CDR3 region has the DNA TGCGCCAGCGTAAGTTTACCGGTTCGAAAGACCTATGGCTACACCTTC. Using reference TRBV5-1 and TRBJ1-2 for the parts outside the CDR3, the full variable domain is KAGVTQTPRYLIKTRGQQVTLSCSPISGHRSVSWYQQTPGQGLQFLFEYFSETQRNKGNFPGRFSGRQFSNSRSEMNVSTLELGDSALYLCASVSLPVRKTYGYTFGSGTRLTVV.

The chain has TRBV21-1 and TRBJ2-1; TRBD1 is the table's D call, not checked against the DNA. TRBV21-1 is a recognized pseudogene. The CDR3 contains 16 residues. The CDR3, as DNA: TGTGCCAGCACGGTTAGGGGGCTATACTCCTACAATGAGCAGTTCTTC. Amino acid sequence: CASTVRGLYSYNEQFF.

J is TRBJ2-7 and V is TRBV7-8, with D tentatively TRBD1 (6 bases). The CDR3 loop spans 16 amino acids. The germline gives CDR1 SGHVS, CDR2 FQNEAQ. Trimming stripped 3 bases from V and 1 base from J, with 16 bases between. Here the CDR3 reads CASSLHRDTNSYEQYF. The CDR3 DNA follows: TGTGCCAGCAGCTTGCACCGGGACACGAATTCCTACGAGCAGTACTTC.